Following are 7 T cell receptor beta chains from one sample sequenced in a study of blood T cells in healthy people across ages. A second PCR, run for about 7 to 11 cycles, used a sample-barcoded 5' primer plus a J-beta primer mix. TCRdb reprocessed the 5' RACE reads via MiXCR and lists one record per CDR3 protein. The repertoire holds over 950,000 distinct CDR3 sequences, just over 50% seen once, with 20% to 25% in the top ten. Sequencing used blood. The receptors stem from a woman aged 60-75 years in good health.

The chain joins TRBV28 to TRBJ2-4; D is perhaps TRBD1 (6 bases). The DNA end is a closer match to TRBJ2-7, so the J assignment may be wrong. The germline gives CDR1 MDHEN, CDR2 SYDVKM. CDR3 length equals 13 residues. The CDR3 DNA reads as TGTGCCAGCAGTACTGTACAGGGCTACGAGCAGTACTTC. The encoded protein is CASSTVQGYEQYF.

This clonotype turned up a few times. The V call is TRBV28, the J call TRBJ2-7; D may match TRBD1 or TRBD2 (5 bases each). The germline V gene encodes CDR1 MDHEN and CDR2 SYDVKM. V lost 8 bases and J lost 3, with 17 bases in between. The CDR3 runs to 14 residues. The CDR3 nucleotides read TGTGCCAGCGGAACAGGACTGCTCTTCTACGAGCAGTACTTC. Translation gives CASGTGLLFYEQYF.

This clonotype has just one count. The chain employs TRBV28 and TRBJ2-3; perhaps TRBD1 as D (6 bases). Germline CDR1 and CDR2: MDHEN and SYDVKM. Trimming removed 6 bases at V and 0 bases at J, with 10 bases between. This CDR3 region has 14 residues. CDR3 residues: CASRQGGSTDTQYF. CDR3 in DNA: TGTGCCAGCAGACAGGGCGGAAGCACAGATACGCAGTATTTT.

This clonotype was seen more than once but under ten times. The CDR3 spells CAISVKLPNTEAFF. As DNA, the CDR3 is TGTGCCATCAGTGTGAAGTTACCGAACACTGAAGCTTTCTTT. V usage is TRBV10-3 and J usage is TRBJ1-1, with D uncertain. The V and J ends lost 4 bases and 1 base respectively, with 10 bases between them. The germline V gene has CDR1 ENHRY and CDR2 SYGVKD. The CDR3 consists of 14 residues.

The chain combines TRBV3-1 with TRBJ2-1; 9 bases line up with TRBD2. The germline V gene has CDR1 LGHDT and CDR2 YNNKEL (reference sequence). Trimming at V came to 0 bases and at J to 6 bases, leaving 6 bases not matched to a gene. This CDR3 has 16 amino acids. CDR3 sequence reads: CASSQDPGLASNEQFF. CDR3 sequence (DNA): TGTGCCAGCAGCCAAGACCCCGGACTAGCGAGCAATGAGCAGTTCTTC.

The J gene is TRBJ2-4, the V gene TRBV28; 10 bases are a match to TRBD2. The last part of the DNA fits TRBJ2-7 better; the J call may be wrong. The CDR3 length is 20 residues. Germline V gene data show CDR1 as MDHEN and CDR2 as SYDVKM. The chain's CDR3 is CASRPTPGEEASGRGDEQYF. In nucleotides, the CDR3 is TGTGCCAGCAGGCCTACCCCCGGAGAAGAAGCTAGCGGGAGAGGGGACGAGCAGTACTTC.

The chain uses TRBV29-1 and TRBJ2-3, with 7 bases that match TRBD2. Germline V gives CDR1 SQVTM, CDR2 ANQGSEA. This CDR3 is 16 amino acids long. J lost 0 bases, V lost 6 bases, and 12 bases had no gene match. As DNA, the CDR3 is TGCAGCGTACTCCCTAGCGGAGGAGCTAGCACAGATACGCAGTATTTT. Amino acid sequence: CSVLPSGGASTDTQYF.